The 24 T cell receptor beta chains listed next were all sequenced from one sample in a study of T cells in Graves' hyperthyroidism and ophthalmopathy. Amplified TCR beta CDR3 regions derived from RNA transcripts. The TCR CDR3 first-round RT-PCR relied on the HTBI primer set. TCRdb independently ran MiXCR on the multiplex PCR reads; one entry per CDR3 protein. The profile covers 450,000 to 700,000 distinct CDR3 sequences, with around 46% appearing a single time and around 20% taken by the ten largest. The sample taken for sequencing was peripheral blood or thyroid tissue (not recorded which). Every receptor here comes from an adult woman with Graves' disease, either hyperthyroidism or ophthalmopathy (not recorded which).

The chain has TRBV10-3 and TRBJ1-5; 8 bases fit TRBD1. The CDR3 consists of 15 residues. J gave up 3 bases and V 5 bases, and 6 bases lay outside the gene matches. Germline CDR1 is ENHRY and CDR2 is SYGVKD. CDR3 sequence (DNA): TGTGCCATCAGTCAGACAGGGGCAATCAATCAGCCCCAGCATTTT. Protein sequence: CAISQTGAINQPQHF.

CDR3 DNA sequence: TGTGCCATCAGATTAACAGGGGAATCCTACGAGCAGTACTTC. This sequence encodes CAIRLTGESYEQYF. This sequence joins TRBV10-3 and TRBJ2-7, with 7 bases fitting TRBD1. With V trimmed by 6 bases and J by 1 base, 6 bases remained unmatched. There are 14 residues in the CDR3. The germline V gene has CDR1 ENHRY and CDR2 SYGVKD.

The chain joins TRBV9 to TRBJ1-2, with 9 bases that match TRBD1. Germline CDR1 SGDLS, CDR2 YYNGEE. The length of the CDR3 is 14 residues. J was trimmed by 6 bases and V by 3 bases; bases with no gene match: 6. The DNA of the CDR3 is TGTGCCAGCAGCGCAGCACAGGGGGCGGATGGCTACACCTTC. Its protein is CASSAAQGADGYTF.

This chain joins TRBV2 and TRBJ1-1, with D perhaps matching TRBD1 (5 bases). This CDR3 contains 18 residues. The germline CDR1 and CDR2 sequences are SNHLY and FYNNEI. The V end was cut by 0 bases, the J end by 1 base, with 18 bases between. In DNA form, the CDR3 reads TGTGCCAGCAGTGAAGCGCTTCCTGCGTTGGGGACGAACACTGAAGCTTTCTTT. This translates into CASSEALPALGTNTEAFF.

This clonotype was detected ten times or more. This chain joins TRBV5-1 and TRBJ1-2; D is perhaps TRBD1 (5 bases). The CDR3 is 15 amino acids. CDR1 SGHRS and CDR2 YFSETQ come from the germline V gene. V lost 2 bases and J lost 3, with 14 bases in between. The CDR3 is CASSLEQELDYGYTF. CDR3 DNA sequence: TGCGCCAGCAGCTTAGAACAGGAGTTAGACTATGGCTACACCTTC.

The table lists this clonotype with many counts. The chain is built from TRBV4-1 and TRBJ1-2, with TRBD1 identical over 7 bases. Germline CDR1 is MGHRA and CDR2 is YSYEKL. V lost 2 bases and J lost 8; bases outside the gene matches: 11. This CDR3 is built from 15 residues. The DNA of the CDR3 is TGCGCCAGCAGCCAACCTTCTACAGGGGCGCGGGGCTACACCTTC. This gives the protein CASSQPSTGARGYTF.

This chain links TRBV6-1 with TRBJ1-2, with D possibly TRBD1 on 5 matching bases. The V gene's germline CDR1 is MNHNS and CDR2 SASEGT. Trimming removed 7 bases from V and 0 bases from J, with 15 bases in between. This CDR3 is 15 amino acids long. The CDR3 here is CASNEVGGTNYGYTF. The CDR3 DNA is TGTGCCAGCAACGAAGTCGGGGGAACTAACTATGGCTACACCTTC.

The chain links TRBV7-2 to TRBJ1-2; D unclear. The CDR3 runs 12 residues. V dropped 5 bases and J dropped 8 bases, with 12 bases sitting between them. Germline V gene sequence: CDR1 SGHTA, CDR2 FQGNSA. As DNA, the CDR3 is TGTGCCAGCAGCCCTCATTATGGGGGCTACACCTTC. Translating gives CASSPHYGGYTF.

This clonotype came up a few times. V and J are TRBV4-2 and TRBJ1-1, with TRBD1 matching 8 bases. CDR1 LGHNA and CDR2 YNFKEQ come from the germline V gene. The junction had 6 bases not matched to a gene; V was cut back by 0 bases and J by 0 bases. This CDR3 has 17 amino acids. CDR3 sequence: CASSQEIQGVLNTEAFF. The CDR3 DNA reads as TGTGCCAGCAGCCAAGAAATACAGGGGGTATTGAACACTGAAGCTTTCTTT.

The rearrangement uses TRBV10-2 and TRBJ1-3; D not resolved. The CDR3 consists of 11 residues. CDR1 is WSHSY, CDR2 SAAADI, per germline. V lost 0 bases and J lost 8, with 2 bases in between. CDR3 amino acids: CASSESDTIYF. CDR3 nucleotide sequence: TGCGCCAGCAGTGAGTCGGACACCATATATTTT.

This clonotype has ten or more counts. Mismatch with germline at one junction end may stem from a read error. This chain connects TRBV15 to TRBJ2-6, with a tentative D call TRBD2 (7 bases). The CDR3 length is 16 residues. The germline V gene has CDR1 LNHNV and CDR2 YYDKDF (reference sequence). CDR3: CATSNSRRGGANILTF. The CDR3 DNA sequence: TGTGCCACCAGCAATAGTAGGCGTGGGGGGGCCAACATCCTGACTTTC.

This clonotype has a count of ten or more. The rearrangement joins TRBV4-1 to TRBJ1-5; TRBD1 matches 8 bases. Losses at the gene ends were 4 bases for V and 6 bases for J; bases not matched to a gene: 17. Germline V CDR1 and CDR2: MGHRA, YSYEKL. The CDR3 spans 18 residues. The CDR3 DNA reads as TGCGCCAGCAGCCTCGGGGGAGTCCGGACAGGGAGAGGTCAGCCCCAGCATTTT. Translated, it gives CASSLGGVRTGRGQPQHF.

The chain carries TRBV12-3 or TRBV12-4 and TRBJ1-1, with a weak D call TRBD1 (6 bases). V was trimmed by 6 bases and J by 1 base, leaving 18 bases between them. The CDR3 totals 16 residues. DNA for the CDR3: TGTGCCAGCAGCCCTTCCGGACAGCCAGGGAACACTGAAGCTTTCTTT. It yields the protein CASSPSGQPGNTEAFF.

V is TRBV2 and J is TRBJ1-5, with 8 nucleotides matching TRBD1. The CDR3 runs to 14 residues. Trimming took 2 bases from V and 7 from J; bases not matched to a gene: 4. CDR1 is SNHLY, CDR2 FYNNEI, per germline. The CDR3 here is CASSETGGGQPQHF. The CDR3 nucleotides are TGTGCCAGCAGTGAAACAGGGGGAGGGCAGCCCCAGCATTTT.

The V call is TRBV2, the J call TRBJ2-5; a weak D match, TRBD1 (5 bases). V was cut by 6 bases and J by 3 bases, with 14 bases left in between. The CDR3 runs 14 residues. Germline-derived CDR1 and CDR2 are SNHLY and FYNNEI. The CDR3, as DNA: TGTGCCAGCAGGGCAGGGTCCGCTGAAGAGACCCAGTACTTC. Encoded protein: CASRAGSAEETQYF.

J is TRBJ1-6 and V is TRBV5-1; 8 nucleotides line up with TRBD1. CDR1 SGHRS and CDR2 YFSETQ come from the germline V gene. The CDR3 is 16 amino acids. J lost 9 bases, V lost 4 bases, and 12 bases had no gene match. The CDR3 spells CASSPEPTGGGSPLHF. The CDR3 nucleotides are TGCGCCAGCAGCCCCGAACCCACAGGGGGAGGTTCACCCCTCCACTTT.

In its sample, this clonotype was seen a few times. V usage is TRBV2 and J usage is TRBJ2-7; D gene unclear. The germline CDR1 and CDR2 sequences are SNHLY and FYNNEI. The CDR3 is 10 amino acids. V shed 6 bases and J shed 6 bases, with 6 bases lying between them. This chain's CDR3 is CASSACEQYF. DNA for the CDR3: TGTGCCAGCAGCGCCTGCGAGCAGTACTTC.

This clonotype was found many times. The genes are TRBV20-1 and TRBJ1-5; D gene ambiguous. V lost 2 bases and J lost 9, with 14 bases in between. The CDR3 sequence is 13 residues long. Germline values: CDR1 DFQATT, CDR2 SNEGSKA (reference sequence). The CDR3 DNA sequence: TGCAGTGCTAGACCCCTGGATCTGGGGCCCCAGCATTTT. This gives the protein CSARPLDLGPQHF.

This clonotype was seen ten or more times. V gene TRBV2 combines with J gene TRBJ1-6; D gene ambiguous. This CDR3 spans 13 amino acids. The germline V and J ends were trimmed by 4 bases and 5 bases, with 6 bases remaining between them. CDR1 and CDR2 (germline): SNHLY, FYNNEI. CDR3 DNA: TGTGCCAGCAGTGGCCTCGATAATTCACCCCTCCACTTT. It codes for CASSGLDNSPLHF.

The CDR3 spells CARDRRTGGVGGYTF. The DNA of the CDR3 is TGTGCTAGAGATCGCAGGACAGGGGGCGTCGGTGGCTACACCTTC. J is TRBJ1-2 and V is TRBV10-3; 11 nucleotides agree with TRBD1. The CDR3 loop spans 15 amino acids. Germline CDR1 and CDR2: ENHRY and SYGVKD.

This chain connects TRBV7-6 to TRBJ2-7; 7 bases match TRBD1. Per the germline V gene, CDR1 is SGHVS and CDR2 is FNYEAQ. This CDR3 has 14 amino acids. V was pared by 1 base and J by 5 bases, with 5 bases of the junction left unmatched. This CDR3 is CASSLDRGPDEQYF. CDR3 nucleotide sequence: TGTGCCAGCAGCTTAGACAGGGGACCTGACGAGCAGTACTTC.

The table lists this clonotype with many counts. This chain uses TRBV10-3 with TRBJ2-7, with TRBD2 matching 9 bases. Trimming at V came to 3 bases and at J to 3 bases, leaving 0 bases not matched to a gene. Germline CDR1 is ENHRY and CDR2 is SYGVKD. The CDR3 consists of 13 residues. The CDR3 nucleotides read TGTGCCATCAGTGAACTAGCGGGCTACGAGCAGTACTTC. It translates to CAISELAGYEQYF.

The J gene is TRBJ2-5, the V gene TRBV9; D could derive from TRBD1 or TRBD2 (5 bases each). The V end was cut by 4 bases, the J end by 3 bases, with 13 bases between. The CDR3 extends over 14 amino acids. The V gene's germline CDR1 is SGDLS and CDR2 YYNGEE. For the CDR3, the DNA is TGTGCCAGCAGCCAAGATGGGGGTAAAGAGACCCAGTACTTC. It yields the protein CASSQDGGKETQYF.

This clonotype has at least ten counts. The CDR3 DNA follows: TGTGCCAGCAGTTTGGTCAGGCATACGTATAGCAATCAGCCCCAGCATTTT. Translated: CASSLVRHTYSNQPQHF. The gene calls are TRBV12-3 or TRBV12-4 and TRBJ1-5; no definite D call. V was clipped by 3 bases and J by 0 bases, with 15 bases between them. This CDR3 comprises 17 residues.